These T cell receptor beta chains were read from a single sample in a study of blood T cell repertoires in COVID-19. This table comes from immunoSEQ multiplex PCR, and its TCRdb copy is limited to in-frame clones, with some not included. Among about 270,000 clones listed, 85% to 90% were seen once. The source material was PBMCs or T cells enriched from blood (not recorded which). The receptors shown here come from a woman under 30 who had recovered from COVID-19. Both conserved end residues are part of each CDR3. Each record gives: clone size, J gene, D gene, V gene, CDR3 DNA, CDR3 protein. D genes are given only for firm matches. Size is omitted from some rows. Given values are once, few, many or a class for expanded clones.

size: NA
J: TRBJ1-2
D: TRBD1
V: TRBV9
DNA: TGTGCCAGCAGCGTAGAAGGGACAGGGTGGGGCTACACCTTC
CDR3: CASSVEGTGWGYTF

size: NA
J: TRBJ2-5
D: TRBD2
V: TRBV5-6
DNA: TGTGCCAGCAGTCGGACTAGCGGGGGGCTCGGGGAGACCCAGTACTTC
CDR3: CASSRTSGGLGETQYF

size: once
J: TRBJ1-4
D: TRBD1
V: TRBV5-4
DNA: TGTGCCAGCAGCTTCCGACGGGCCAGGGGGGAAAAACTGTTTTTT
CDR3: CASSFRRARGEKLFF

size: NA
J: TRBJ2-7
D: NA
V: TRBV6-1
DNA: TGTGCCAGCAGTGATAAAGCCCCCTCCATCTCCTACGAGCAGTACTTC
CDR3: CASSDKAPSISYEQYF

size: NA
J: TRBJ1-6
D: NA
V: TRBV9
DNA: TGTGCCAGCAGCGTAGACAGGTCCAATTCACCCCTCCACTTT
CDR3: CASSVDRSNSPLHF

size: NA
J: TRBJ1-2
D: TRBD1
V: TRBV18
DNA: TGTGCCAGCTCTCCCGGGACAGGGGCTAACTATGGCTACACCTTC
CDR3: CASSPGTGANYGYTF

size: NA
J: TRBJ2-7
D: NA
V: TRBV10-3
DNA: TGTGCCATCAGTGGCGGGATTAGAGACGAGCAGTACTTC
CDR3: CAISGGIRDEQYF

size: NA
J: TRBJ2-7
D: NA
V: TRBV28
DNA: TGTGCCAGCAGATCCGGGACATTTCTCTACGAGCAGTACTTC
CDR3: CASRSGTFLYEQYF

size: NA
J: TRBJ2-1
D: NA
V: TRBV5-4
DNA: TGTGCCAGCAGCTCCCCTCCGGGAAATGAGCAGTTCTTC
CDR3: CASSSPPGNEQFF

size: few
J: TRBJ2-7
D: TRBD1
V: TRBV27
DNA: TGTGCCAGCAGTTCCGGCCGGGACAGGGCGTCACACGAGCAGTACTTC
CDR3: CASSSGRDRASHEQYF

size: few
J: TRBJ1-1
D: NA
V: TRBV25-1
DNA: TGTGCCAGCAGGGGGGCGGCAGAATCAAATGAAGCTTTCTTT
CDR3: CASRGAAESNEAFF

size: NA
J: TRBJ2-1
D: TRBD2
V: TRBV9
DNA: TGTGCCAGCAGCGTAGTTAGCGGGGGATCCTACAATGAGCAGTTCTTC
CDR3: CASSVVSGGSYNEQFF

size: NA
J: TRBJ2-3
D: NA
V: TRBV6-1
DNA: TGTGCCAGCAGTGAAGTGGAGAGCACAGATACGCAGTATTTT
CDR3: CASSEVESTDTQYF

size: NA
J: TRBJ1-6
D: NA
V: TRBV3-1/TRBV3-2
DNA: TGTGCCAGCAGCCAAGTGCCGGGACAATTGGCACCCCTCCACTTT
CDR3: CASSQVPGQLAPLHF

size: NA
J: TRBJ2-5
D: NA
V: TRBV27
DNA: TGTGCCAGCAGTCTAATACAGGAGAACCAAGAGACCCAGTACTTC
CDR3: CASSLIQENQETQYF

size: NA
J: TRBJ2-5
D: TRBD1
V: TRBV5-4
DNA: TGTGCCAGCAGCAAGACAGGGGGCGGAAAAGAGACCCAGTACTTC
CDR3: CASSKTGGGKETQYF